This TCR beta chain is drawn from a study of OX40 agonist ivuxolimab in advanced cancers. Sequenced by immunoSEQ multiplex PCR; TCRdb stores in-frame clones only, minus some. The table lists some 77,000 clones, about 92% of them singletons. Germline trimming cut 6 bases from V and 7 bases from J; bases unmatched to any gene: 6. The CDR3 covers 14 residues. The germline CDR1 and CDR2 sequences are MNHNS and SASEGT. This chain joins TRBV6-1 and TRBJ1-2; 12 nucleotides match TRBD1. The material sequenced was CD4+ or CD8+ T cells sorted from blood, taken in a trial of the OX40 agonist ivuxolimab. This sequence was found in an adult with an advanced solid tumor such as melanoma, head and neck, liver or kidney cancer. For the CDR3, the DNA is TGTGCCAGCAGGGGGACAGGGGGCGCGTCTGGCTACACCTTC. Translated, it gives CASRGTGGASGYTF.